The clone carrying this T cell receptor (beta chain) was picked up a small number of times. Its antigen is unknown. The sample comes from a study of beta chain features in type 1 diabetes. Study overall: Patient and healthy donor groups were alike in age, gender and cell yields. Researchers looked at roughly 100,000,000 sorted cells across all samples. Study-level results: Fewer insertions but more deletions were seen at VDJ junctions in type 1 diabetes patients. For Type 1 diabetes patients, all four CD4+ subsets carried TCRB CDR3s that were moderately but significantly shorter. Sequencing from cDNA could over-represent high-TCR-expressing cells.

This CDR3 comprises 18 residues. V lost 1 base and J lost 6; bases outside the gene matches: 8. Germline-derived CDR1 and CDR2 are LGHNA and YNFKEQ. Expressed TCRB transcripts were sequenced, since all the RNA that had been isolated was reverse transcribed. Repertoires were generated with immunoSEQ multiplex PCR, while TCRdb's copy carries only in-frame clones and drops some. The sample lists roughly 340,000 clones, over 9.5% occurring once. Sequences were obtained from naive CD4+ T cells from blood. The clonotype comes from a woman aged 18-35 years with type 1 diabetes. The V call is TRBV4-2, the J call TRBJ2-2, with 13 bases matching TRBD2. The CDR3 nucleotides are TGTGCCAGCAGCCAAGTCCCGGGACTAGCGGGGAATTCCGGGGAGCTGTTTTTT. This sequence encodes CASSQVPGLAGNSGELFF.